The T cell receptor beta chain described here comes from a study of type 1 and type 2 diabetes patients. Study-wide background: T cells were magnetically sorted from PBMCs as CD4+ or CD8+ subsets. The whole study generated 18,976,912 paired-end reads.

Other autoimmune diseases and infections within the past four weeks excluded donors. Trimming stripped 6 bases from V and 5 bases from J, with 14 bases between. The germline V gene encodes CDR1 DFQATT and CDR2 SNEGSKA (reference sequence). The CDR3 loop spans 14 amino acids. Genomic DNA was the PCR template. Amplification of the beta chain CDR3 used 30 forward and 13 reverse multiplex primers. TCRdb reanalysed the multiplex PCR reads using MiXCR and keeps one entry per CDR3 protein. The data show fewer than 300,000 distinct CDR3 sequences, approximately 45% seen once. In its sample, this clonotype was seen a few times.

V is TRBV20-1 and J is TRBJ1-6; D perhaps matches TRBD1 (6 bases). The sample consisted of peripheral blood mononuclear cells (PBMCs). The source of this sequence is a man aged 18 to 29 with type 2 diabetes. CDR3: CSARLSGDNSPLHF. DNA of the CDR3: TGCAGTGCACGATTATCAGGGGATAATTCACCCCTCCACTTT.